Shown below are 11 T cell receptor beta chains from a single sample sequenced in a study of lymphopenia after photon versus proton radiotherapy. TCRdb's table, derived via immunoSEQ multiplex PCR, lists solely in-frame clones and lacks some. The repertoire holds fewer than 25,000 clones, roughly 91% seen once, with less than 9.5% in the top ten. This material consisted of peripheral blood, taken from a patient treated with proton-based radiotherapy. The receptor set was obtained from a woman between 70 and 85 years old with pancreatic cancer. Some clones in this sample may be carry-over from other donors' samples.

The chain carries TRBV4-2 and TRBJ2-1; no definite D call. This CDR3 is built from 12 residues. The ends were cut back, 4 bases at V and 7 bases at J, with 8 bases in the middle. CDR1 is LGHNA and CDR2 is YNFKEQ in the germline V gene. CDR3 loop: CASSPVGNEQFF. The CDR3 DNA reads TGTGCCAGCAGCCCCGTCGGTAATGAGCAGTTCTTC.

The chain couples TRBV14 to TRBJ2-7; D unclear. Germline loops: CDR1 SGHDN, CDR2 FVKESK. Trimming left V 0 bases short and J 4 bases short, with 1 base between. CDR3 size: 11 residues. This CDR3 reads CASSQEYEQYF. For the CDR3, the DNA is TGTGCCAGCAGCCAAGAATACGAGCAGTACTTC.

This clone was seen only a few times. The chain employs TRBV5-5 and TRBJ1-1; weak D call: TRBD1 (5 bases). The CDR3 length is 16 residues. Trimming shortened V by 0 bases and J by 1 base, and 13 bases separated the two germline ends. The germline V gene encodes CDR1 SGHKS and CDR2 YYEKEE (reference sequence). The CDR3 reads CASSLAVGVRNTEAFF. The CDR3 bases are TGTGCCAGCAGCTTGGCGGTAGGGGTAAGGAACACTGAAGCTTTCTTT.

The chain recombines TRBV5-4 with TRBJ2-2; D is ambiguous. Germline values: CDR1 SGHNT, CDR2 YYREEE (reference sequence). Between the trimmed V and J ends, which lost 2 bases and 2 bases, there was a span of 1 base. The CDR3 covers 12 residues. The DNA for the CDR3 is TGTGCCAGCAGCTTTAACACCGGGGAGCTGTTTTTT. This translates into CASSFNTGELFF. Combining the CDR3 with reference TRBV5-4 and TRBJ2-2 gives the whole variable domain ETGVTQSPTHLIKTRGQQVTLRCSSQSGHNTVSWYQQALGQGPQFIFQYYREEENGRGNFPPRFSGLQFPNYSSELNVNALELDDSALYLCASSFNTGELFFGEGSRLTVL.

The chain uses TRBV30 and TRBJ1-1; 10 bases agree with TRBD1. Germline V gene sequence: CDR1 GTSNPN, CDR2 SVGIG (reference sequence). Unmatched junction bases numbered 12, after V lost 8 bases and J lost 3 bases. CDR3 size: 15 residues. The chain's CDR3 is CATPGQGISDTEAFF. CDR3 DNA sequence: TGTGCCACGCCGGGACAGGGGATTAGCGACACTGAAGCTTTCTTT.

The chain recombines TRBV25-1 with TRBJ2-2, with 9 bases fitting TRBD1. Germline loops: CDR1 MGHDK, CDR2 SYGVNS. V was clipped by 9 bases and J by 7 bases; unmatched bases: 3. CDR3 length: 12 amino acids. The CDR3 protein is CARGQGDGELFF. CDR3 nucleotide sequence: TGTGCCAGGGGACAGGGCGACGGGGAGCTGTTTTTT. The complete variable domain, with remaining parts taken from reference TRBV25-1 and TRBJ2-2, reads EADIYQTPRYLVIGTGKKITLECSQTMGHDKMYWYQQDPGMELHLIHYSYGVNSTEKGDLSSESTVSRIRTEHFPLTLESARPSHTSQYLCARGQGDGELFFGEGSRLTVL.

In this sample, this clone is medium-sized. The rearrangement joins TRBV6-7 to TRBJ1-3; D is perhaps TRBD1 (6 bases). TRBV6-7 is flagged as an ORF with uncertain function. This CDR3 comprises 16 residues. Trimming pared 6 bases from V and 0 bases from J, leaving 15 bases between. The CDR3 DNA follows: TGTGCCAGCAGGTCCCGGGACACAAGCTCTGGAAACACCATATATTTT. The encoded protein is CASRSRDTSSGNTIYF.

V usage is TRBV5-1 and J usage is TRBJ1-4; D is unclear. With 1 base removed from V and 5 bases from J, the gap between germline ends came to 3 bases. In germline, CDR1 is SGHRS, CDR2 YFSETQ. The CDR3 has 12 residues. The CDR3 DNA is TGCGCCAGCAGCTTGCTCAATGAAAAACTGTTTTTT. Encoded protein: CASSLLNEKLFF.

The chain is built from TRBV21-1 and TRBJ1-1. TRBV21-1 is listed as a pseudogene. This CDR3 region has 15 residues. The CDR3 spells CASSKVFEKNTEAFF. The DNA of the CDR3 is TGTGCCAGCAGCAAAGTGTTTGAGAAGAACACTGAAGCTTTCTTT.

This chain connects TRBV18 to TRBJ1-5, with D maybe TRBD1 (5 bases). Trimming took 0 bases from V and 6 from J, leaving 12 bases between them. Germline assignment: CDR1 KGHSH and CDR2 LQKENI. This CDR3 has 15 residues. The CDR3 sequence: CASSPPGQGGQPQHF. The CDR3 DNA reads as TGTGCCAGCTCACCACCGGGGCAGGGTGGTCAGCCCCAGCATTTT.

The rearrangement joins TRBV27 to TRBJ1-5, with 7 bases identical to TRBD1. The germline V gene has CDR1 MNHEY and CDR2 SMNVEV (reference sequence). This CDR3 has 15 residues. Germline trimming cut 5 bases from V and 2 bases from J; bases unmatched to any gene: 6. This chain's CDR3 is CASSRQGSGNQPQHF. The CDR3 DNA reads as TGTGCCAGCAGTCGACAGGGTAGCGGCAATCAGCCCCAGCATTTT.